This entry lists 18 T cell receptor beta chains sequenced from one sample in a study. TCRdb reprocessed the 5' RACE reads with MiXCR, giving one entry per CDR3 protein. The sample carries tens of thousands of distinct CDR3 sequences, approximately 25% recorded once. What was sequenced was naive CD4+ T cells sorted from a lymph node. The subset was: naive CD4+ T cells, CD4+CD45RA+CD25-. The receptor set was obtained from a female donor with breast cancer.

This clonotype was detected a few times. The genes are TRBV5-1 and TRBJ2-3, with 13 bases identical to TRBD2. With 4 bases clipped from V and 4 bases from J, the junction kept 6 bases outside the gene matches. Germline CDR1 SGHRS, CDR2 YFSETQ. The CDR3 spans 16 residues. The CDR3 is CASSKGLAGIPDTQYF. The CDR3 nucleotides read TGCGCCAGCAGCAAGGGACTAGCGGGAATTCCAGATACGCAGTATTTT. The full variable domain, its missing parts supplied by reference TRBV5-1 and TRBJ2-3, is KAGVTQTPRYLIKTRGQQVTLSCSPISGHRSVSWYQQTPGQGLQFLFEYFSETQRNKGNFPGRFSGRQFSNSRSEMNVSTLELGDSALYLCASSKGLAGIPDTQYFGPGTRLTVL.

This clonotype was detected only a few times. V usage is TRBV28 and J usage is TRBJ1-4; 12 bases match TRBD1. Germline V gene sequence: CDR1 MDHEN, CDR2 SYDVKM. The CDR3 sequence is 17 residues long. V gave up 6 bases and J gave up 8 bases; unmatched junction bases: 13. The CDR3 nucleotides are TGTGCCAGCAGAAAATCCTTCACCGGGACAGGGGGCGAAAAACTGTTTTTT. Its protein is CASRKSFTGTGGEKLFF.

This clonotype was observed at least ten times. The chain recombines TRBV7-6 with TRBJ2-1; D remains ambiguous. The germline V gene has CDR1 SGHVS and CDR2 FNYEAQ. This CDR3 has 12 residues. V was cut by 0 bases and J by 5 bases, with 2 bases left in between. DNA for the CDR3: TGTGCCAGCAGCTTAGCGAACAATGAGCAGTTCTTC. Translated: CASSLANNEQFF. Variable domain in full (rest from reference TRBV7-6 and TRBJ2-1): GAGVSQSPRYKVTKRGQDVALRCDPISGHVSLYWYRQALGQGPEFLTYFNYEAQQDKSGLPNDRFSAERPEGSISTLTIQRTEQRDSAMYRCASSLANNEQFFGPGTRLTVL.

Only a few counts were recorded for this clonotype. This chain connects TRBV6-1 to TRBJ2-7; D is ambiguous. In germline, CDR1 is MNHNS, CDR2 SASEGT. Trimming pared 7 bases from V and 2 bases from J, leaving 12 bases between. The length of the CDR3 is 13 residues. The CDR3 here is CASKTQPPYEQYF. The CDR3 DNA reads as TGTGCCAGCAAGACGCAACCTCCCTACGAGCAGTACTTC.

This sequence joins TRBV11-2 and TRBJ2-1, with D perhaps assigned TRBD1 or TRBD2 (5 bases each). Germline-derived CDR1 and CDR2 are SGHAT and FQNNGV. V was pared by 5 bases and J by 5 bases, with 10 bases between. The CDR3 is made up of 13 amino acids. CDR3 loop: CASSTGRNNEQFF. In DNA form, the CDR3 reads TGTGCCAGCAGCACGGGACGAAACAATGAGCAGTTCTTC.

V and J are TRBV10-2 and TRBJ1-1; maybe TRBD1 (6 bases). Germline-derived CDR1 and CDR2 are WSHSY and SAAADI. The V gene lost 6 bases and the J gene lost 7 bases, with 15 bases spanning the gap. This CDR3 contains 13 residues. The CDR3 DNA is TGCGCCAGCAGGACCGAGGACAGACTTGAAGCTTTCTTT. Translated: CASRTEDRLEAFF.

This clonotype ranks as medium-sized. The chain carries TRBV4-1 and TRBJ2-1; D uncertain. V shed 1 base and J shed 3 bases, with 4 bases lying between them. Germline V gene data show CDR1 as MGHRA and CDR2 as YSYEKL. CDR3 size: 13 residues. The CDR3 spells CASSQALYNEQFF. CDR3 sequence (DNA): TGCGCCAGCAGCCAAGCCCTCTACAATGAGCAGTTCTTC.

With respect to this clonotype: This may be a read error: a much more frequent sequence differs by one nucleotide. The chain joins TRBV7-2 to TRBJ2-3; possibly TRBD2 for D (6 bases). Germline CDR1 reads SGHTA; CDR2 reads FQGNSA. V gave up 1 base and J gave up 9 bases, with 8 bases separating them. The CDR3 sequence is 12 residues long. The CDR3 nucleotides read TGTGCCAGCAGCTTAGAGGCGGGGACGCAGTATTTT. Translated, it gives CASSLEAGTQYF.

This chain links TRBV5-1 with TRBJ2-5; 9 bases fit TRBD2. J gave up 3 bases and V 2 bases, and 2 bases lay outside the gene matches. The germline V gene has CDR1 SGHRS and CDR2 YFSETQ. The CDR3 consists of 14 residues. The DNA of the CDR3 is TGCGCCAGCAGCTTCCGGACTAGCGAAGAGACCCAGTACTTC. It specifies CASSFRTSEETQYF.

Relative to its sample, this clonotype is medium-sized. The rearrangement uses TRBV15 and TRBJ2-2; TRBD2 might be the D (5 bases). This CDR3 is 16 amino acids long. The V end lost 5 bases, the J end lost 0 bases, and 13 bases lay between the germline ends. Germline V gene sequence: CDR1 LNHNV, CDR2 YYDKDF (reference sequence). The CDR3 protein is CATSGETDANTGELFF. The CDR3 coding sequence is TGTGCCACCAGCGGGGAGACTGACGCGAACACCGGGGAGCTGTTTTTT.

This clonotype was seen more than once but under ten times. The genes are TRBV9 and TRBJ2-2; 8 nucleotides agree with TRBD1. The germline CDR1 and CDR2 sequences are SGDLS and YYNGEE. The CDR3 is made up of 16 amino acids. J lost 0 bases, V lost 3 bases, and 4 bases had no gene match. The DNA for the CDR3 is TGTGCCAGCAGCGCCCGGACAGGGTCGAACACCGGGGAGCTGTTTTTT. This translates into CASSARTGSNTGELFF.

A few counts support this clonotype. The chain combines TRBV12-3 or TRBV12-4 with TRBJ2-6; no reliable D call. V dropped 7 bases and J dropped 10 bases, with 5 bases sitting between them. The CDR3 sequence is 10 residues long. The CDR3 sequence: CASITNVLTF. The CDR3, as DNA: TGTGCCAGCATTACTAACGTCCTGACTTTC.

This clonotype appeared a few times. The rearrangement joins TRBV7-2 to TRBJ2-3; TRBD2 is a possible D gene (6 bases). The CDR3 has 15 amino acids. V was trimmed by 7 bases and J by 2 bases, leaving 16 bases between them. Germline assignment: CDR1 SGHTA and CDR2 FQGNSA. CDR3 nucleotides: TGTGCCAGCACTAACCCGGGAGAAATCACAGATACGCAGTATTTT. The encoded protein is CASTNPGEITDTQYF.

The chain employs TRBV27 and TRBJ1-2; 8 bases fit TRBD1. The CDR3 is 14 amino acids. Looked up from germline, CDR1 is MNHEY and CDR2 is SMNVEV (reference sequence). The V gene end was trimmed by 4 bases and the J gene end by 4 bases; junction bases not matched to a gene: 5. The CDR3 reads CASSSTGGAYGYTF. DNA for the CDR3: TGTGCCAGCAGTTCAACAGGGGGTGCCTATGGCTACACCTTC.

The table lists this clonotype with many counts. J is TRBJ2-7 and V is TRBV20-1, with a tentative D call TRBD1 (5 bases). Germline V gene lookup returns CDR1 DFQATT and CDR2 SNEGSKA (reference sequence). The V and J ends lost 4 bases and 0 bases respectively, with 16 bases between them. CDR3 size: 15 residues. CDR3 region: CSATPTFRVSYEQYF. CDR3 nucleotide sequence: TGCAGTGCTACGCCGACGTTCAGGGTCTCCTACGAGCAGTACTTC.

This clonotype was counted between two and nine times. V and J are TRBV15 and TRBJ2-7; D is perhaps TRBD1 or TRBD2 (5 bases each). The germline V gene encodes CDR1 LNHNV and CDR2 YYDKDF (reference sequence). V gave up 0 bases and J gave up 2 bases, with 11 bases separating them. CDR3 size: 15 residues. DNA of the CDR3: TGTGCCACCAGCAGAGATATGGGACGTGCCTACGAGCAGTACTTC. This sequence encodes CATSRDMGRAYEQYF.

In this sample, this clonotype turned up a few times. This chain connects TRBV4-1 to TRBJ2-3, with 7 bases lining up with TRBD1. Germline lookup yields CDR1 MGHRA and CDR2 YSYEKL. V shed 4 bases and J 3 bases; nucleotides not matched to a gene: 1. The CDR3 has 13 residues. In DNA, the CDR3 is TGCGCCAGCAGCCTGGACAGGACAGATACGCAGTATTTT. Translation: CASSLDRTDTQYF.

Ten or more counts support this clonotype. The chain combines TRBV5-1 with TRBJ2-3; 9 bases match TRBD2. The CDR3 covers 15 residues. Trimming at V came to 2 bases and at J to 4 bases, leaving 5 bases not matched to a gene. Germline V gene lookup returns CDR1 SGHRS and CDR2 YFSETQ. CDR3 region: CASSFFSGSADTQYF. The CDR3, as DNA: TGCGCCAGCAGCTTTTTTAGCGGGAGTGCAGATACGCAGTATTTT.